The next 6 T cell receptor beta chains were all read from a single sample in a study of blood T cell repertoires in COVID-19. Method: immunoSEQ multiplex PCR; TCRdb's copy keeps in-frame clones and lacks some. The data contain under 250,000 clones, 82% of them seen just once; the ten biggest clones take up roughly 3.4%. The sample comprised peripheral blood. The receptors shown here come from a woman aged 18-30 years with acute or convalescent COVID-19.

This chain links TRBV10-3 with TRBJ1-3, with a tentative D call TRBD1 (5 bases). The germline V gene encodes CDR1 ENHRY and CDR2 SYGVKD. The CDR3 consists of 14 residues. V shed 6 bases and J shed 2 bases, with 11 bases lying between them. The CDR3 sequence: CAIRRGEAGNTIYF. The CDR3 DNA is TGTGCCATCAGAAGGGGTGAGGCTGGAAACACCATATATTTT.

Only one count was recorded for this clone. The gene calls are TRBV7-6 and TRBJ2-3; 9 positions match TRBD1. J lost 2 bases, V lost 2 bases, and 8 bases had no gene match. This CDR3 region has 17 residues. Germline V gene lookup returns CDR1 SGHVS and CDR2 FNYEAQ. CDR3 DNA: TGTGCCAGCAGCTTAATTTGGGGACAGGGAAACACAGATACGCAGTATTTT. Its protein is CASSLIWGQGNTDTQYF.

The chain combines TRBV7-2 with TRBJ2-1; 10 nucleotides agree with TRBD2. Germline values: CDR1 SGHTA, CDR2 FQGNSA. The CDR3 is 15 amino acids. Unmatched junction bases numbered 8, after V lost 5 bases and J lost 7 bases. CDR3 region: CASSIRLAGRNEQFF. In DNA form, the CDR3 reads TGTGCCAGCAGCATTAGACTAGCGGGTAGGAATGAGCAGTTCTTC.

The chain uses TRBV3-1 (or the pseudogene TRBV3-2) and TRBJ2-5, with 7 bases matching TRBD1. CDR3 size: 15 residues. V was clipped by 8 bases and J by 2 bases; unmatched bases: 11. Per the germline V gene, CDR1 is LGHDT and CDR2 is YNNKEL (reference sequence). CDR3 nucleotides: TGTGCCAGCTACTTAACGGGACAGCTGCAAGAGACCCAGTACTTC. This sequence encodes CASYLTGQLQETQYF.

The chain joins TRBV6-6 to TRBJ1-4, with a tentative D call TRBD1 (5 bases). V lost 11 bases and J 7 bases, leaving 20 bases between the germline ends. The germline V gene has CDR1 MNHNY and CDR2 SVGAGI (reference sequence). CDR3 length equals 14 residues. The CDR3 DNA reads as TGTGCCTCAATCGTGGGGCAGGGAGGTGAAAAACTGTTTTTT. Amino acid sequence: CASIVGQGGEKLFF.

CDR3 sequence reads: CASGSTPQGSGNTIYF. In nucleotides, the CDR3 is TGTGCTAGTGGTTCCACCCCACAGGGTTCGGGAAACACCATATATTTT. The chain is built from TRBV12-5 and TRBJ1-3, with D possibly TRBD1 on 6 matching bases. V shed 4 bases and J shed 4 bases, with 17 bases lying between them. Germline V gene lookup returns CDR1 LGHNT and CDR2 FRNRAP. The CDR3 runs 16 residues.